A single sample gave rise to the 21 T cell receptor beta chains below, sequenced in a study of shared clonotypes between healthy human individuals. Measured with immunoSEQ multiplex PCR; TCRdb has only the in-frame clones, and not every one. This table holds 450,000 to 500,000 clones, about three quarters found once. The specimen sequenced was PBMCs. The receptors stem from a woman between 40 and 55 years old in good health. Some clones in this sample may be carry-over from other donors' samples.

Turning to this clone: This sequence may be a read error, since a much larger clone differs from it by one base. The sample contains more than one DNA sequence encoding this CDR3. This rearrangement joins TRBV11-2 to TRBJ1-1; TRBD1 is a possible D gene (6 bases). The CDR3 is 13 amino acids. The germline gives CDR1 SGHAT, CDR2 FQNNGV. Trimming shortened V by 4 bases and J by 2 bases, and 8 bases separated the two germline ends. In DNA form, the CDR3 reads TGTGCCAGCAGCTCCAGGGGTAACACTGAAGCTTTCTTT. It specifies CASSSRGNTEAFF. Based on the CDR3 plus reference TRBV11-2 and TRBJ1-1, the full variable domain is EAGVAQSPRYKIIEKRQSVAFWCNPISGHATLYWYQQILGQGPKLLIQFQNNGVVDDSQLPKDRFSAERLKGVDSTLKIQPAKLEDSAVYLCASSSRGNTEAFFGQGTRLTVV.

The rearrangement uses TRBV5-6 and TRBJ1-4; D is possibly TRBD1 (6 bases). Germline CDR1 and CDR2: SGHDT and YYEEEE. The V gene lost 3 bases and the J gene lost 0 bases, with 12 bases spanning the gap. This CDR3 comprises 16 residues. The CDR3 reads CASSSLTGATNEKLFF. CDR3 bases: TGTGCCAGCAGCTCGTTGACAGGAGCAACTAATGAAAAACTGTTTTTT. Complete variable domain (other parts from reference TRBV5-6 and TRBJ1-4): DAGVTQSPTHLIKTRGQQVTLRCSPKSGHDTVSWYQQALGQGPQFIFQYYEEEERQRGNFPDRFSGHQFPNYSSELNVNALLLGDSALYLCASSSLTGATNEKLFFGSGTQLSVL.

As DNA, the CDR3 is TGTGCCAGCAGCTCCGGGACACATTACGAGCAGTACTTC. Translation gives CASSSGTHYEQYF. This chain connects TRBV7-2 to TRBJ2-7; possibly TRBD1 for D (6 bases). The CDR3 contains 13 residues. The V gene lost 4 bases and the J gene lost 4 bases, with 11 bases spanning the gap. From germline, CDR1 is SGHTA and CDR2 FQGNSA.

This chain links TRBV5-1 with TRBJ1-5; the D is unclear. The CDR3 loop spans 17 amino acids. Germline V gene sequence: CDR1 SGHRS, CDR2 YFSETQ. The ends were cut back, 1 base at V and 5 bases at J, with 19 bases in the middle. The CDR3 here is CASSLRIVVPQDQPQHF. Written as DNA, the CDR3 is TGCGCCAGCAGCTTGAGAATCGTGGTCCCGCAGGATCAGCCCCAGCATTTT. Using reference TRBV5-1 and TRBJ1-5 for the parts outside the CDR3, the full variable domain is KAGVTQTPRYLIKTRGQQVTLSCSPISGHRSVSWYQQTPGQGLQFLFEYFSETQRNKGNFPGRFSGRQFSNSRSEMNVSTLELGDSALYLCASSLRIVVPQDQPQHFGDGTRLSIL.

J is TRBJ2-7 and V is TRBV4-1; maybe TRBD1 (7 bases). The germline V gene encodes CDR1 MGHRA and CDR2 YSYEKL. The V end was cut by 0 bases, the J end by 0 bases, with 15 bases between. This CDR3 contains 17 residues. The chain's CDR3 is CASSQDQGGGGSYEQYF. CDR3 DNA: TGCGCCAGCAGCCAAGATCAGGGGGGAGGAGGCTCCTACGAGCAGTACTTC.

This clone showed up just a few times. This sequence joins TRBV18 and TRBJ1-5; 8 bases are a match to TRBD1. The CDR3 has 15 amino acids. Germline V gene data show CDR1 as KGHSH and CDR2 as LQKENI. V dropped 5 bases and J dropped 3; count of bases not matched to a gene: 6. CDR3 DNA: TGTGCCAGCTCAGGACAGGGAACGAACAATCAGCCCCAGCATTTT. Protein product: CASSGQGTNNQPQHF.

This clone has at least ten counts. The V gene is TRBV7-9, the J gene TRBJ2-5; TRBD1 matches at 9 bases. The DNA matches TRBJ2-7 better at its end, which makes the J call doubtful. Germline V CDR1 and CDR2: SEHNR, FQNEAQ (reference sequence). The CDR3 length is 13 residues. The CDR3 region has the DNA TGTGCCAGCAGCAGGAGACAGGGGGGCGAGCAGTACTTC. As protein: CASSRRQGGEQYF.

The gene calls are TRBV30 and TRBJ2-5, with TRBD2 matching 9 bases. This CDR3 has 15 residues. V shed 1 base, J shed 5 bases, and the junction held 8 bases outside the gene matches. The V gene's germline CDR1 is GTSNPN and CDR2 SVGIG (reference sequence). The CDR3 is CAWSGLADPLETQYF. DNA of the CDR3: TGTGCCTGGAGTGGACTAGCGGACCCCCTTGAGACCCAGTACTTC.

V is TRBV29-1 and J is TRBJ1-2; D is unclear. The CDR3 length is 12 residues. The germline V gene encodes CDR1 SQVTM and CDR2 ANQGSEA. V was cut by 5 bases and J by 7 bases, with 14 bases left in between. The chain's CDR3 is CSVQRMGSGYTF. CDR3 DNA sequence: TGCAGCGTTCAGAGGATGGGATCTGGCTACACCTTC.

The genes are TRBV6-6 and TRBJ2-7; 10 bases agree with TRBD1. From germline, CDR1 is MNHNY and CDR2 SVGAGI (reference sequence). The CDR3 extends over 16 amino acids. Trimming at V came to 4 bases and at J to 3 bases, leaving 9 bases not matched to a gene. CDR3 sequence reads: CASSSSPGQGIYEQYF. The CDR3 DNA reads TGTGCCAGCAGTTCCTCCCCGGGACAGGGGATCTACGAGCAGTACTTC.

This clone was counted a single time. V gene TRBV7-2 combines with J gene TRBJ2-1; 7 nucleotides line up with TRBD1. After removal of 1 base from V and 7 bases from J, the junction contained 4 bases not matched to a gene. The germline gives CDR1 SGHTA, CDR2 FQGNSA. The CDR3 has 14 amino acids. CDR3 sequence: CASSLGQGGNEQFF. DNA for the CDR3: TGTGCCAGCAGCTTAGGACAGGGTGGGAATGAGCAGTTCTTC.

This chain uses TRBV2 with TRBJ2-7; D remains ambiguous. Trimming left V 1 base short and J 3 bases short, with 10 bases between. The germline V gene encodes CDR1 SNHLY and CDR2 FYNNEI. The CDR3 contains 14 residues. CDR3 loop: CASSEGLSLYEQYF. The CDR3 DNA sequence: TGTGCCAGCAGTGAAGGGCTGAGCCTCTACGAGCAGTACTTC.

This clone was counted once. The chain carries TRBV19 and TRBJ2-1; TRBD1 aligns across 7 bases. Germline V gene lookup returns CDR1 LNHDA and CDR2 SQIVND (reference sequence). Germline trimming cut 4 bases from V and 2 bases from J; bases unmatched to any gene: 2. CDR3 length: 14 residues. This CDR3 reads CASSNDRAYNEQFF. CDR3 in DNA: TGTGCCAGTAGTAATGACAGGGCCTACAATGAGCAGTTCTTC.

Concerning this clone itself: The junction does not match germline at one end; this may be a read error. V usage is TRBV7-2 and J usage is TRBJ1-1, with no clear D. Germline CDR1 is SGHTA and CDR2 is FQGNSA. The CDR3 contains 13 residues. CDR3 DNA sequence: TGTGCCGGCAGCCGGATCGCCGCCACTGAAGCTTTCTTT. The encoded protein is CAGSRIAATEAFF. Combining the CDR3 with reference TRBV7-2 and TRBJ1-1 gives the whole variable domain GAGVSQSPSNKVTEKGKDVELRCDPISGHTALYWYRQSLGQGLEFLIYFQGNSAPDKSGLPSDRFSAERTGGSVSTLTIQRTQQEDSAVYLCAGSRIAATEAFFGQGTRLTVV.

The CDR3 DNA sequence: TGCGCCAGCAGTGAGCCGACCCCGTGGGAGCAGTACTTC. Its translation: CASSEPTPWEQYF. The chain joins TRBV10-2 to TRBJ2-7; D gene ambiguous. With 2 bases removed from V and 7 bases from J, the gap between germline ends came to 12 bases. Per germline, CDR1 WSHSY and CDR2 SAAADI. The CDR3 totals 13 residues.

The rearrangement joins TRBV19 to TRBJ1-4, with D possibly TRBD1 on 5 matching bases. Trimming took off 3 bases at V and 2 bases at J, with 10 bases between the two ends. This CDR3 contains 15 residues. The germline CDR1 and CDR2 sequences are LNHDA and SQIVND (reference sequence). As DNA, the CDR3 is TGTGCCAGTAGTATGGTCGGGGGGACTAATGAAAAACTGTTTTTT. It codes for CASSMVGGTNEKLFF.

This sequence joins TRBV11-1 and TRBJ2-7; TRBD1 matches 9 bases. The CDR3 length is 15 residues. After removal of 5 bases from V and 3 bases from J, the junction contained 8 bases not matched to a gene. The germline gives CDR1 SGHAT, CDR2 FQDESV (reference sequence). The CDR3 DNA reads TGTGCCAGCAGCCGGGGACAGGGAAACTACTACGAGCAGTACTTC. It is translated as CASSRGQGNYYEQYF.

The rearrangement uses TRBV10-1 and TRBJ2-2, with unresolved D. Trimming removed 0 bases from V and 3 bases from J, with 5 bases in between. Germline-derived CDR1 and CDR2 are WNHNN and SYGVQD (reference sequence). This CDR3 contains 14 residues. CDR3 protein: CASSESMYTGELFF. The CDR3 bases are TGCGCCAGCAGTGAGTCGATGTACACCGGGGAGCTGTTTTTT.

The rearrangement uses TRBV25-1 and TRBJ2-5; TRBD1 matches 7 bases. The CDR3 runs 15 residues. V was pared by 5 bases and J by 4 bases, with 10 bases of the junction left unmatched. Per germline, CDR1 MGHDK and CDR2 SYGVNS. DNA of the CDR3: TGTGCCAGCAGTACTCACGACAGGGCAAGAGAGACCCAGTACTTC. Translated, it gives CASSTHDRARETQYF.

The CDR3 spells CASSGPSSNYGYTF. The CDR3 DNA follows: TGTGCCAGCAGCGGTCCTTCCTCTAACTATGGCTACACCTTC. V gene TRBV28 combines with J gene TRBJ1-2; D is unclear. CDR1 is MDHEN, CDR2 SYDVKM, per germline. V dropped 6 bases and J dropped 0 bases, with 11 bases sitting between them. The CDR3 extends over 14 amino acids.

V and J are TRBV7-8 and TRBJ2-2, with TRBD1 matching 9 bases. The CDR3 runs to 18 residues. Germline V CDR1 and CDR2: SGHVS, FQNEAQ. V was pared by 4 bases and J by 4 bases, with 13 bases of the junction left unmatched. CDR3 loop: CASSSPTGQGLTTGELFF. CDR3 nucleotides: TGTGCCAGCAGCTCCCCTACCGGACAGGGGCTCACCACCGGGGAGCTGTTTTTT.